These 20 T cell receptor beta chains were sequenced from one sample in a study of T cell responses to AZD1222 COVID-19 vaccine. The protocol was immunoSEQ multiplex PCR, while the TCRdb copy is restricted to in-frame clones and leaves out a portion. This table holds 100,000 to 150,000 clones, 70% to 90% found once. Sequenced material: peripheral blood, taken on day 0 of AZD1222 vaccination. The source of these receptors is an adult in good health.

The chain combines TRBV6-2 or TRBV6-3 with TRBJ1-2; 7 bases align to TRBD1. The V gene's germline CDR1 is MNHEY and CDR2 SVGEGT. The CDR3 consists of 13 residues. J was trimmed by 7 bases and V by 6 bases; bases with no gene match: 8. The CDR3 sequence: CASSLHRGGGYTF. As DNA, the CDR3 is TGTGCCAGCAGCCTCCACAGGGGAGGTGGCTACACCTTC.

The CDR3 region has the DNA TGTGCCAGCAGTTCCTGGGCTTCAGGGGAGACCCAGTACTTC. Translation: CASSSWASGETQYF. This rearrangement joins TRBV27 to TRBJ2-5, with D possibly being TRBD1 (5 bases). The CDR3 totals 14 residues. V lost 4 bases, J lost 5 bases, and 14 bases lay in between. Germline loops: CDR1 MNHEY, CDR2 SMNVEV (reference sequence).

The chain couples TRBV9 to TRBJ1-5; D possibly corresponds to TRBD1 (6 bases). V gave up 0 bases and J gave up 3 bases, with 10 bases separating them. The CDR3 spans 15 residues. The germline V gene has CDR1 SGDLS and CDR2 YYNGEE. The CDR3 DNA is TGTGCCAGCAGCGTAGGGGGACATTTCAATCAGCCCCAGCATTTT. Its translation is CASSVGGHFNQPQHF.

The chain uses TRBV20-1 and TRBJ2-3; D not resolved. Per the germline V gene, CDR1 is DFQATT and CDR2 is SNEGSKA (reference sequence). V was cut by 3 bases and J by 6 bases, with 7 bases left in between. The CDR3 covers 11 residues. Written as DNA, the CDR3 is TGCAGTGCTAGTACCTGGGATACGCAGTATTTT. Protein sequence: CSASTWDTQYF.

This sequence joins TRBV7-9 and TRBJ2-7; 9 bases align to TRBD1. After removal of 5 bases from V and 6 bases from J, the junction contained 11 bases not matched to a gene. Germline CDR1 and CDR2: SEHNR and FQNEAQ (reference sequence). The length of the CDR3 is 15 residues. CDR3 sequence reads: CASSPAGQGRGEQYF. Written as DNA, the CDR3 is TGTGCCAGCAGCCCCGCCGGACAGGGGAGAGGCGAGCAGTACTTC.

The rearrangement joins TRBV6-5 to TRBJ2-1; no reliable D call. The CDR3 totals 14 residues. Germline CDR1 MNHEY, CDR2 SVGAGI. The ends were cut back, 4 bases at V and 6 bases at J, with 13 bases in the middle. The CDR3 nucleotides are TGTGCCAGCAGTTCGCGGACCTGGGGCAATGAGCAGTTCTTC. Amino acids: CASSSRTWGNEQFF.

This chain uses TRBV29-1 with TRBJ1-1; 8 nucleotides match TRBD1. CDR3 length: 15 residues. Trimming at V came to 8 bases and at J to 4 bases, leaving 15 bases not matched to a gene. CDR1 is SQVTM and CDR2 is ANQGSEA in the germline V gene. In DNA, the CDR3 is TGCAGCACTCAGACAGGGGAAGGAGCTAGCACTGAAGCTTTCTTT. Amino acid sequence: CSTQTGEGASTEAFF.

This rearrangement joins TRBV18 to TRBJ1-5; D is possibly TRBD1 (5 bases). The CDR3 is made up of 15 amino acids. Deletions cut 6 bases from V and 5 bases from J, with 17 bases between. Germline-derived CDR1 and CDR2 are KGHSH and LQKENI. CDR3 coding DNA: TGTGCCAGCTCCCCGGGGACGGCGGAAGATCAGCCCCAGCATTTT. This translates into CASSPGTAEDQPQHF. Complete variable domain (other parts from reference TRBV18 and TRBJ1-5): NAGVMQNPRHLVRRRGQEARLRCSPMKGHSHVYWYRQLPEEGLKFMVYLQKENIIDESGMPKERFSAEFPKEGPSILRIQQVVRGDSAAYFCASSPGTAEDQPQHFGDGTRLSIL.

The CDR3 nucleotides are TGTGCCACGCCCGGTGGGGGCGGCCAAGAGACCCAGTACTTC. Residues: CATPGGGGQETQYF. The chain has TRBV24-1 and TRBJ2-5, with D possibly being TRBD1 (6 bases). The CDR3 is 14 amino acids. V was trimmed by 10 bases and J by 1 base, leaving 15 bases between them. The germline V gene encodes CDR1 KGHDR and CDR2 SFDVKD.

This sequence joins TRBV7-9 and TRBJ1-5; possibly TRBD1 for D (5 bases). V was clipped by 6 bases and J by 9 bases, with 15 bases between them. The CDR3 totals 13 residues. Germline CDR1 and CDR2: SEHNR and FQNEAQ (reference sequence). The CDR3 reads CASRRQRSGPQHF. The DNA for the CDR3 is TGTGCCAGCAGGCGACAGCGCTCCGGGCCCCAGCATTTT.

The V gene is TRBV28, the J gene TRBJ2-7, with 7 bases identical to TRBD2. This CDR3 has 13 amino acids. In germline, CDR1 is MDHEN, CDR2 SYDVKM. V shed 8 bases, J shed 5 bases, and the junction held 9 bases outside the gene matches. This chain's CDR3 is CASSIGGDHEQYF. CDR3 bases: TGTGCCAGCTCCATTGGGGGGGACCACGAGCAGTACTTC.

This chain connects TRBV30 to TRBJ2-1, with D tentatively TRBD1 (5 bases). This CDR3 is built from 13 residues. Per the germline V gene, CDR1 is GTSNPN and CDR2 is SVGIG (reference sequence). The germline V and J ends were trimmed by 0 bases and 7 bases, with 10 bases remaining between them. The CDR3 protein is CAWSVGRANEQFF. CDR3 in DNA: TGTGCCTGGAGTGTAGGCAGGGCGAATGAGCAGTTCTTC.

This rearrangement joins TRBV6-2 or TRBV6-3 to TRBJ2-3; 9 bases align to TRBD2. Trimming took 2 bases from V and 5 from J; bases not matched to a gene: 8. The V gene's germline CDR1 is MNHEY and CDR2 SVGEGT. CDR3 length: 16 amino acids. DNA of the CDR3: TGTGCCAGCAGTTACCGGCGGGGGGGCGTTGTAGATACGCAGTATTTT. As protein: CASSYRRGGVVDTQYF.

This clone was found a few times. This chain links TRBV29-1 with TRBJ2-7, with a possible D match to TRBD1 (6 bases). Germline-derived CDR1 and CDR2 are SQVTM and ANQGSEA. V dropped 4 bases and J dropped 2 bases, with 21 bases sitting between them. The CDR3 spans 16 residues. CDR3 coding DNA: TGCAGCGTTGCCGGCCTGGGGGCAGCGGCTCCCTACGAGCAGTACTTC. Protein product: CSVAGLGAAAPYEQYF.

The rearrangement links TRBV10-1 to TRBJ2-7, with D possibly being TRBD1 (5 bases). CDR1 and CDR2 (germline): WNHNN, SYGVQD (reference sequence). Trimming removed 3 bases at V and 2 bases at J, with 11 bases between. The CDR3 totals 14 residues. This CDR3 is CASSDTGRTYEQYF. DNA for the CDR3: TGCGCCAGCAGTGATACAGGCCGAACCTACGAGCAGTACTTC.

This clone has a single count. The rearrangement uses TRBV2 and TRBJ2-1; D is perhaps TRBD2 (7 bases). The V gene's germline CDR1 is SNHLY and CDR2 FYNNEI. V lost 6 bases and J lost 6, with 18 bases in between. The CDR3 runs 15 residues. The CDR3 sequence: CASSFGGARVNEQFF. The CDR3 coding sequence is TGTGCCAGCAGCTTTGGGGGGGCGAGGGTCAATGAGCAGTTCTTC. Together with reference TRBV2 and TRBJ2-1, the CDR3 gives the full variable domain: EPEVTQTPSHQVTQMGQEVILRCVPISNHLYFYWYRQILGQKVEFLVSFYNNEISEKSEIFDDQFSVERPDGSNFTLKIRSTKLEDSAMYFCASSFGGARVNEQFFGPGTRLTVL.

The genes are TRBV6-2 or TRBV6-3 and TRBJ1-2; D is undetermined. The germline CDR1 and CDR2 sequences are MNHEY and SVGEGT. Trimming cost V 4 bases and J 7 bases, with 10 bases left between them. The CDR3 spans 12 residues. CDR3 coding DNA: TGTGCCAGCAGTTCCTCCCCCACTGGCTACACCTTC. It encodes CASSSSPTGYTF.

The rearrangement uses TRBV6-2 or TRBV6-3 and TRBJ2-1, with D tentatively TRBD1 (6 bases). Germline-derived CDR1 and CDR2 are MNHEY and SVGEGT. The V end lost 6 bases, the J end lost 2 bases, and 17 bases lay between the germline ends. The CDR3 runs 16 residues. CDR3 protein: CASSPGPGHPYNEQFF. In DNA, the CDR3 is TGTGCCAGCAGCCCTGGCCCGGGACACCCCTACAATGAGCAGTTCTTC.

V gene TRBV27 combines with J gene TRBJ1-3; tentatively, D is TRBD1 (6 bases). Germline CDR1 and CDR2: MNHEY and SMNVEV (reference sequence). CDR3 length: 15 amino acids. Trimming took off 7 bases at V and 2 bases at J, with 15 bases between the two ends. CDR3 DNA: TGTGCCAGCAACCCCACCACAGGGCCTGGAAACACCATATATTTT. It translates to CASNPTTGPGNTIYF.

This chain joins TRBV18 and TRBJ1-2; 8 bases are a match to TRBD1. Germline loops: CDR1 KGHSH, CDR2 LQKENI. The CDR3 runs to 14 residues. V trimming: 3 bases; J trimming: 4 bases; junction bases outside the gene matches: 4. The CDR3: CASSPYGQGYGYTF. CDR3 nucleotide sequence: TGTGCCAGCTCACCCTACGGACAGGGCTATGGCTACACCTTC. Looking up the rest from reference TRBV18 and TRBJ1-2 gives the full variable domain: NAGVMQNPRHLVRRRGQEARLRCSPMKGHSHVYWYRQLPEEGLKFMVYLQKENIIDESGMPKERFSAEFPKEGPSILRIQQVVRGDSAAYFCASSPYGQGYGYTFGSGTRLTVV.